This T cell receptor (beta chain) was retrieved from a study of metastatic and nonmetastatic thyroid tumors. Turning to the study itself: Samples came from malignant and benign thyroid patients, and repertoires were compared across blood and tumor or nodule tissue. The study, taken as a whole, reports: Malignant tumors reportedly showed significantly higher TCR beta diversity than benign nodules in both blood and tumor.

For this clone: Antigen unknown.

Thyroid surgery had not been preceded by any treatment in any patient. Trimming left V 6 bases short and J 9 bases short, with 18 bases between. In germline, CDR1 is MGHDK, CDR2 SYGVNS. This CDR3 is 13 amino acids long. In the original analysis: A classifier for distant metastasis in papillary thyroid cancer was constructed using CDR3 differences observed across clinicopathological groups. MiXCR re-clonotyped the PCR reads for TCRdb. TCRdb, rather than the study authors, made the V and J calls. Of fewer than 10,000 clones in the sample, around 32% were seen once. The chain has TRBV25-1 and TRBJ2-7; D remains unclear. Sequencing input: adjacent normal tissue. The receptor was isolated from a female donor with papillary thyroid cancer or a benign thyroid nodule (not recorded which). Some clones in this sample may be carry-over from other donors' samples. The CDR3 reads CASSANWASRQYF. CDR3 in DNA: TGTGCCAGCAGCGCCAATTGGGCTAGTAGGCAGTACTTC.